The 20 T cell receptor beta chains below all came from one sample that was sequenced in a study of shared clonotypes between healthy human individuals. Sequenced by immunoSEQ multiplex PCR; TCRdb stores in-frame clones only, minus some. The sample includes around 1.4 million clones, approximately 98.5% of them seen just once. Sequencing used naive CD4+ T cells sorted from blood. As for subset: CD45RA+ positively selected. The receptors were sampled from a man under 40 in good health.

This chain links TRBV4-1 with TRBJ2-1, with D possibly TRBD2 on 5 matching bases. The V and J ends lost 6 bases and 12 bases respectively, with 24 bases between them. From germline, CDR1 is MGHRA and CDR2 YSYEKL. The CDR3 is 15 residues long. CDR3 DNA: TGCGCCAGCAGTGATGGGATAGCGAGACGACCTTTGCAGTTCTTC. Protein product: CASSDGIARRPLQFF.

This clone was picked up one time. V and J are TRBV4-3 and TRBJ2-7; maybe TRBD2 (5 bases). Germline loops: CDR1 LGHNA, CDR2 YSLEER. This CDR3 region has 15 residues. Trimming cost V 1 base and J 5 bases, with 15 bases left between them. The CDR3: CASSQGRGRQDEQYF. In nucleotides, the CDR3 is TGCGCCAGCAGCCAAGGACGAGGGCGCCAGGACGAGCAGTACTTC.

The chain couples TRBV28 to TRBJ2-3; D not certain. V was cut by 1 base and J by 0 bases, with 8 bases left in between. The CDR3 has 15 amino acids. Germline CDR1 is MDHEN and CDR2 is SYDVKM. The CDR3 sequence is CASSLYVTSTDTQYF. CDR3 nucleotides: TGTGCCAGCAGTTTATATGTCACTAGCACAGATACGCAGTATTTT.

The chain joins TRBV6-5 to TRBJ1-3; no reliable D call. Germline CDR1 MNHEY, CDR2 SVGAGI. The CDR3 loop spans 15 amino acids. V dropped 7 bases and J dropped 0 bases, with 13 bases sitting between them. CDR3 sequence: CASTDISGSGNTIYF. As DNA, the CDR3 is TGTGCCAGCACCGATATAAGCGGCTCTGGAAACACCATATATTTT.

This chain uses TRBV9 with TRBJ1-4; D perhaps matches TRBD1 (5 bases). Trimming pared 4 bases from V and 7 bases from J, leaving 17 bases between. This CDR3 has 15 residues. CDR1 and CDR2 from the germline V gene are SGDLS and YYNGEE. CDR3 in amino acids: CASSPTGRGSEKLFF. CDR3 DNA: TGTGCCAGCAGCCCCACGGGGAGGGGATCTGAAAAACTGTTTTTT.

The V and J genes are TRBV5-1 and TRBJ2-1, with D unresolved. V dropped 3 bases and J dropped 1 base, with 11 bases sitting between them. The CDR3 length is 15 residues. Germline lookup yields CDR1 SGHRS and CDR2 YFSETQ. The CDR3 sequence: CASSSIAGSYNEQFF. The CDR3 region has the DNA TGCGCCAGCAGCTCGATAGCCGGGTCCTACAATGAGCAGTTCTTC.

CDR3 loop: CASTLTGGERQPQHF. The DNA of the CDR3 is TGTGCCAGCACCCTGACAGGGGGTGAGCGTCAGCCCCAGCATTTT. The chain uses TRBV2 and TRBJ1-5; 9 positions agree with TRBD1. Trimming cost V 7 bases and J 6 bases; bases outside gene matches: 10. The CDR3 totals 15 residues. Germline V CDR1 and CDR2: SNHLY, FYNNEI.

The chain uses TRBV30 and TRBJ1-1; D not certain. Germline CDR1 reads GTSNPN; CDR2 reads SVGIG (reference sequence). Trimming removed 3 bases at V and 6 bases at J, with 8 bases between. The length of the CDR3 is 11 residues. CDR3 nucleotides: TGTGCCTGGAGCCCCGCGGCTGAAGCTTTCTTT. Its translation is CAWSPAAEAFF.

The table lists this clone with a few counts. The chain employs TRBV2 and TRBJ2-7, with 14 bases that match TRBD2. Trimming at V came to 6 bases and at J to 4 bases, leaving 5 bases not matched to a gene. This CDR3 is 15 amino acids long. CDR1 SNHLY and CDR2 FYNNEI come from the germline V gene. This chain's CDR3 is CASRPTSGRVYEQYF. The CDR3, as DNA: TGTGCCAGCAGGCCGACTAGCGGGAGGGTATACGAGCAGTACTTC.

This chain links TRBV7-8 with TRBJ2-7; maybe TRBD2 (5 bases). The length of the CDR3 is 16 residues. Trimming stripped 5 bases from V and 1 base from J, with 18 bases between. Germline-derived CDR1 and CDR2 are SGHVS and FQNEAQ. The CDR3 DNA reads TGTGCCAGCAGCAGGACTGGAGGCCTTCTTTCCTACGAGCAGTACTTC. It codes for CASSRTGGLLSYEQYF.

The rearrangement uses TRBV6-1 and TRBJ2-1; TRBD2 is a possible D gene (5 bases). The CDR3 runs to 15 residues. Between the trimmed V and J ends, which lost 3 bases and 3 bases, there was a span of 12 bases. CDR1 and CDR2 (germline): MNHNS, SASEGT. As DNA, the CDR3 is TGTGCCAGCAGTGATGCTAGCTTTGTCTACAATGAGCAGTTCTTC. Translation gives CASSDASFVYNEQFF.

The gene calls are TRBV25-1 and TRBJ1-1; 9 bases agree with TRBD1. Per the germline V gene, CDR1 is MGHDK and CDR2 is SYGVNS. The CDR3 loop spans 13 amino acids. V shed 6 bases, J shed 6 bases, and the junction held 5 bases outside the gene matches. The CDR3 loop is CASRQGARSEAFF. The DNA of the CDR3 is TGTGCCAGCAGACAGGGGGCCCGGTCTGAAGCTTTCTTT.

This chain links TRBV10-3 with TRBJ1-4; 7 nucleotides match TRBD1. There are 15 residues in the CDR3. Germline V gene lookup returns CDR1 ENHRY and CDR2 SYGVKD. V lost 4 bases, J lost 8 bases, and 10 bases stayed unmatched. In nucleotides, the CDR3 is TGTGCCATCAGTGGACGGGACAGCGCATCCGAAAAACTGTTTTTT. Amino acid sequence: CAISGRDSASEKLFF.

A word on this clone: The DNA is omitted, as the CDR3 cannot be located on it reliably, and the CDR3 follows TCRdb's listing. The V call is TRBV9, the J call TRBJ1-2. Germline V lookup: CDR1 SGDLS, CDR2 YYNGEE. The CDR3 is 12 residues long, ends included. The CDR3 reads CASSVGAGAQYF.

V gene TRBV7-2 combines with J gene TRBJ2-1; TRBD2 matches at 10 bases. The CDR3 covers 16 residues. The junction had 5 bases not matched to a gene; V was cut back by 5 bases and J by 1 base. Germline assignment: CDR1 SGHTA and CDR2 FQGNSA. CDR3 nucleotides: TGTGCCAGCAGCGATCGGACTAGCGGATCCTACAATGAGCAGTTCTTC. Its translation: CASSDRTSGSYNEQFF.

A note on this clone: Other DNA sequences in the same sample also yield this CDR3. The chain joins TRBV30 to TRBJ2-3; no clear D. Germline-derived CDR1 and CDR2 are GTSNPN and SVGIG (reference sequence). This CDR3 is 14 amino acids long. Between the trimmed V and J ends, which lost 0 bases and 2 bases, there was a span of 9 bases. The CDR3 protein is CAWSVGSSTDTQYF. In DNA form, the CDR3 reads TGTGCCTGGAGTGTGGGGTCCTCCACAGATACGCAGTATTTT.

This rearrangement joins TRBV5-1 to TRBJ2-7; 9 nucleotides agree with TRBD1. Per the germline V gene, CDR1 is SGHRS and CDR2 is YFSETQ. The CDR3 consists of 17 residues. With 1 base clipped from V and 6 bases from J, the junction kept 14 bases outside the gene matches. In nucleotides, the CDR3 is TGCGCCAGCAGCTTGACCTCCGCCGGGACAGGGCCCAGCGAGCAGTACTTC. The encoded protein is CASSLTSAGTGPSEQYF.

V and J are TRBV28 and TRBJ2-7; D ambiguous. V shed 6 bases and J shed 1 base, with 13 bases lying between them. Germline V gene sequence: CDR1 MDHEN, CDR2 SYDVKM. The CDR3 is made up of 14 amino acids. Written as DNA, the CDR3 is TGTGCCAGCAGCCCAGACGCGGCGTCCTACGAGCAGTACTTC. Its translation is CASSPDAASYEQYF.

The chain employs TRBV4-1 and TRBJ1-1; maybe TRBD1 (6 bases). The germline CDR1 and CDR2 sequences are MGHRA and YSYEKL. V lost 0 bases and J 6 bases, leaving 20 bases between the germline ends. The length of the CDR3 is 17 residues. The CDR3 coding sequence is TGCGCCAGCAGCCAAGAGGGGGGCGGCATTCCCAGGTCTGAAGCTTTCTTT. It encodes CASSQEGGGIPRSEAFF.

The chain combines TRBV28 with TRBJ2-3; the match to TRBD2 covers 10 bases. J was trimmed by 4 bases and V by 9 bases; bases with no gene match: 7. Per the germline V gene, CDR1 is MDHEN and CDR2 is SYDVKM. The CDR3 length is 14 residues. CDR3 amino acids: CASQSGRGPDTQYF. In nucleotides, the CDR3 is TGTGCCAGTCAGAGCGGGAGGGGTCCAGATACGCAGTATTTT.